A selection of T cell receptor beta chains follows, all from one sample in a study of sequential checkpoint blockade in melanoma. The table came from immunoSEQ multiplex PCR; TCRdb's copy has only in-frame clones and leaves some out. The top ten clones hold less than 6% of a sample with about 37,000 clones, 80% to 90% of them seen once. The material was CD8+ T cells sorted from blood (inferred from file names), obtained from a patient given nivolumab and ipilimumab in sequence. The receptors shown here come from a human donor with melanoma. The CDR3 runs from the conserved cysteine through the conserved F or W. Size is omitted from some rows. Given values are once, few, many or a class for expanded clones.

size	J	length	V	CDR3
-	TRBJ1-2	14	TRBV19	CASSTGDRFYGYTF
-	TRBJ2-7	14	TRBV6-5	CASTLGQGDYEQYF
-	TRBJ1-2	15	TRBV27	CASSSNAFRGNGYTF
once	TRBJ2-7	12	TRBV2	CASEGQSYEQYF
-	TRBJ2-3	16	TRBV13	CASSPIGTGLTDTQYF
-	TRBJ2-7	13	TRBV6-1	CASGQGDAYEQYF
-	TRBJ2-1	14	TRBV29-1	CGTEVLAGAYEQFF
-	TRBJ1-3	16	TRBV5-4	CASSVDRGWSGNTIYF
-	TRBJ2-4	15	TRBV6-1	CASSPTRFPQNIQYF
-	TRBJ2-3	17	TRBV7-8	CASSFGWTGFSTDTQYF
-	TRBJ2-7	16	TRBV5-1	CASSLGWVQGPYEQYF
-	TRBJ2-1	13	TRBV5-1	CASSKQGYNEQFF
-	TRBJ2-3	16	TRBV28	CASTQLGDSSTDTQYF
-	TRBJ1-1	18	TRBV5-6	CASSLYRRGHRMNTEAFF
-	TRBJ1-5	15	TRBV30	CAWSALSGAGQPQHF
few	TRBJ1-4	17	TRBV4-2	CASSSKGQGRANEKLFF
-	TRBJ1-1	16	TRBV6-1	CASSGGQAKMNTEAFF
few	TRBJ1-1	14	TRBV6-1	CASSPTGGDTEAFF
once	TRBJ1-1	14	TRBV4-1	CASSLGQGNTEAFF
-	TRBJ2-3	16	TRBV7-6	CASSPLAVPFTDTQYF
few	TRBJ1-4	11	TRBV6-1	CASWTGGKLFF
-	TRBJ2-5	15	TRBV27	CASSILAGGGETQYF
-	TRBJ2-5	14	TRBV27	CASSLRLGAETQYF
-	TRBJ2-7	11	TRBV6-6	CASTLTGEQYF
-	TRBJ2-1	14	TRBV27	CASSLIPGNNEQFF
few	TRBJ2-3	18	TRBV7-9	CASSLTGQGPWGGDTQYF
-	TRBJ2-7	14	TRBV9	CASSPVDSPYEQYF
-	TRBJ2-7	15	TRBV18	CASSPLRDTLYEQYF
-	-	14	TRBV4-1	CASSPDPSSYEQYF
-	TRBJ1-5	16	TRBV28	CASSITGGDYNQPQHF
-	TRBJ1-2	13	TRBV7-9	CASSLAQDWSYTF
once	TRBJ2-7	13	TRBV5-1	CASSPSGVYEQYF
-	-	18	TRBV7-9	CASSLAFPGQSYSYEQYF
-	TRBJ1-1	14	TRBV7-2	CASAGGVLNTEAFF
-	TRBJ2-7	14	TRBV9	CASSPPVSSYEQYF
once	TRBJ2-7	15	TRBV5-1	CASSPGQGLIYEQYF
-	TRBJ2-1	15	TRBV9	CASSETSGAYNEQFF
few	TRBJ2-3	18	TRBV28	CASSSGSGGPLDADTQYF
-	TRBJ1-2	15	TRBV7-9	CASSGDRDRHYGYTF
few	TRBJ2-7	13	TRBV9	CASSVDGSDEQYF
-	TRBJ2-2	17	TRBV11-1	CASSLEASGGITGELFF
-	TRBJ1-1	13	TRBV11-2	CASGDRDNTEAFF